This paragraph covers one T cell receptor (beta chain) sequence. This entry belongs to a study of blood T cell repertoires in COVID-19. For the study at large: The study drew acute and convalescent COVID-19 samples from the United States, Italy and Spain.

Trimming cost V 3 bases and J 2 bases, with 8 bases left between them. CDR3 length equals 13 residues. Germline CDR1 KGHSH, CDR2 LQKENI. TCRdb's copy holds only in-frame clones and misses some; the assay was immunoSEQ multiplex PCR. In the table there are some 260,000 clones, approximately 90% of which are singletons. Sequencing was done on a sample of PBMCs or T cells enriched from blood (not recorded which). The rearrangement links TRBV18 to TRBJ2-7; no clear D gene. This receptor was identified in a man between 35 and 55 years old who had recovered from COVID-19. CDR3 sequence reads: CASSPGATYEQYF. CDR3 sequence (DNA): TGTGCCAGCTCACCGGGCGCCACCTACGAGCAGTACTTC.